One sample yielded the 3 T cell receptor beta chains listed below, sequenced in a study of shared T cell receptors in the human thymus. Produced via immunoSEQ multiplex PCR; TCRdb's table is partial and in-frame only. The sample has 500,000 to 750,000 clones; approximately 88% are singletons. The data also belong to a second study, concerning human thymus T cells.

The specimen sequenced was thymocytes. The receptors come from a boy younger than two with a congenital heart defect.

The chain employs TRBV5-5 and TRBJ2-7, with TRBD2 identical over 10 bases. Germline V gene data show CDR1 as SGHKS and CDR2 as YYEKEE (reference sequence). J was trimmed by 6 bases and V by 4 bases; bases with no gene match: 4. The CDR3 is 13 amino acids. CDR3 sequence (DNA): TGTGCCAGCAGCGGGACTAGCGTTAGCGAGCAGTACTTC. Translated: CASSGTSVSEQYF.

This clone came up once. CDR3 nucleotide sequence: TGCGCCAGCAGCTTGGGGGAAGGGGGACGTCCAGTATACAATGAGCAGTTCTTC. Translated: CASSLGEGGRPVYNEQFF. V is TRBV5-1 and J is TRBJ2-1; tentative D call: TRBD1 (6 bases). Germline V gene data show CDR1 as SGHRS and CDR2 as YFSETQ. V shed 0 bases and J shed 4 bases, with 20 bases lying between them. The CDR3 length is 18 residues.

The V and J genes are TRBV6-1 and TRBJ2-1; 9 bases fit TRBD2. The length of the CDR3 is 18 residues. Per germline, CDR1 MNHNS and CDR2 SASEGT. V trimming: 1 base; J trimming: 1 base; junction bases outside the gene matches: 8. The DNA for the CDR3 is TGTGCCAGCAGTGAAGAGGACCTTAGCGGGAGTTCCTACAATGAGCAGTTCTTC. The encoded protein is CASSEEDLSGSSYNEQFF.